This T cell receptor (beta chain) is from a study of CD8 T cells in ankylosing spondylitis (dated by TCRdb to about 2017). About the investigation overall: T cell receptor beta repertoires were profiled in healthy donors and ankylosing spondylitis patients so that disease-linked TCR variants could be found. Samples of peripheral blood were taken, and for ankylosing spondylitis patients, synovial fluid was collected as well. The full study cohort was made up of under 30 ankylosing spondylitis patients and 95 to 130 healthy donors.

Taken from cysteine to phenylalanine, the CDR3 has 14 residues. The read is trimmed to its CDR3 DNA, 42 bases read in frame from base 1. The germline V gene (reference sequence) supplies CDR1 SEHNR and CDR2 FQNEAQ. Here V drops 7 bases and J drops 1 base, and the junction holds 4 bases not matched to any gene. What the research found in general, with its limitations: Some motif variants were previously reported in synovial fluid and blood of reactive arthritis patients, suggesting common disease-initiation mechanisms. The disease-linked clones showed a CD8+ phenotype and occurred at relatively low frequencies in peripheral blood. A TCR beta motif made up of several highly homologous amino acid variants appeared to be characteristic of blood from ankylosing spondylitis patients. The disease-linked clones were reported as significantly enriched in matched synovial fluid samples from ankylosing spondylitis patients.

This clonotype was counted ten times or more. The target of this receptor is not known. No base quality values were provided; no much bigger clone lies one nucleotide off. TCRdb records Illumina HiSeq 2500 as the sequencer. Quantitative 5'-RACE with molecular barcodes was the method used to prepare the TCR beta libraries. The authors processed their data as follows. To identify disease-linked TCR variants, a new computational method was used, one built on a probabilistic model of VDJ rearrangement. The raw public reads went through TCRdb reprocessing: fastp at Q25, MiXCR clone calling, in-frame beta chains kept. Each CDR3 protein appears once, grouped with its most common genes and DNA. TCRdb, not the authors, supplied the V and J calls. This sample comprises around 230,000 distinct CDR3 sequences, roughly 8% of them detected only once. Of the sample, 4.8% falls within the top ten clones.

The sequence is built from TRBV7-9 and TRBJ2-3; TRBD2 aligns with 8 central bases. This TCR derives from a female donor with ankylosing spondylitis or in good health (not recorded which). Sequences were obtained from blood, either unsorted or a sorted T cell fraction (not recorded which). The CDR3 in this case is CASTSTSGTDTQYF. The DNA is as follows: TGTGCCAGCACGTCGACTAGCGGCACAGATACGCAGTATTTT.